The 23 T cell receptor beta chains below were found in one sample sequenced in a study of graft-versus-host responses after intestinal transplantation. The repertoire was sequenced with immunoSEQ multiplex PCR; TCRdb's copy has only in-frame clones and lacks some. The repertoire holds approximately 2,500 clones, with 28% as singletons. Material: alloreactive CD4+ T cells from a mixed lymphocyte reaction culture, obtained before transplantation. Subset specified: CFSE-low proliferating T cells sorted from roughly 6-day pre-transplant mixed lymphocyte reaction (GvH or HvG direction). The source is a human patient who was an organ donor for intestinal transplantation.

The chain recombines TRBV19 with TRBJ2-7; TRBD2 aligns across 11 bases. The CDR3 has 15 residues. The germline CDR1 and CDR2 sequences are LNHDA and SQIVND (reference sequence). With V trimmed by 3 bases and J by 6 bases, 7 bases remained unmatched. The DNA of the CDR3 is TGTGCCAGTAGTATTAGCGGGAGGGCCATTGCCGAGCAGTACTTC. Translated, it gives CASSISGRAIAEQYF.

This clone is medium-sized within its sample. This rearrangement joins TRBV6-5 to TRBJ1-2; no definite D call. The CDR3 totals 14 residues. V was shortened by 4 bases and J by 8 bases, with 17 bases between the two germline ends. The germline gives CDR1 MNHEY, CDR2 SVGAGI. CDR3 protein: CASSLAPQNQGYTF. The CDR3 DNA sequence: TGTGCCAGCAGTTTGGCCCCCCAAAACCAAGGCTACACCTTC.

In its sample, this clone was seen a few times. The V gene is TRBV23-1, the J gene TRBJ2-2, with 7 bases identical to TRBD1. TRBV23-1 has ORF status, its function being uncertain. The length of the CDR3 is 15 residues. Trimming cost V 4 bases and J 9 bases; bases outside gene matches: 11. The CDR3, as DNA: TGCGCCAGCAGTCCGACAGGGCCCCTTTTTTGGGAGCTGTTTTTT. Its translation is CASSPTGPLFWELFF.

By sample fraction, this clone is medium-sized (0.01 to 0.1%). The chain has TRBV4-3 and TRBJ2-7, with TRBD2 matching 8 bases. The CDR3 extends over 15 amino acids. V lost 1 base, J lost 4 bases, and 6 bases stayed unmatched. Germline loops: CDR1 LGHNA, CDR2 YSLEER. CDR3 region: CASSQGLTSGYEQYF. CDR3 bases: TGCGCCAGCAGCCAAGGGCTCACTAGCGGATACGAGCAGTACTTC.

This clone rates as medium-sized. The rearrangement joins TRBV4-1 to TRBJ2-7; possibly TRBD2 for D (6 bases). From germline, CDR1 is MGHRA and CDR2 YSYEKL. CDR3 length: 15 amino acids. Trimming shortened V by 4 bases and J by 3 bases, and 16 bases separated the two germline ends. CDR3 loop: CASSRGESGVYEQYF. CDR3 nucleotides: TGCGCCAGCAGCCGGGGGGAATCGGGGGTCTACGAGCAGTACTTC.

This clone is judged medium-sized. The chain recombines TRBV2 with TRBJ1-4; 8 nucleotides align to TRBD1. Looked up from germline, CDR1 is SNHLY and CDR2 is FYNNEI. CDR3 length: 15 amino acids. The V and J ends lost 5 bases and 8 bases, in that order; junction bases with no gene match: 10. The CDR3, as DNA: TGTGCCAGCAGTCAGGGACAGGCAGGAGGGGAAAAACTGTTTTTT. Amino acids: CASSQGQAGGEKLFF.

This clone was seen only a few times. The rearrangement joins TRBV6-5 to TRBJ1-2; TRBD1 might be the D (6 bases). The CDR3 contains 12 residues. Germline CDR1 reads MNHEY; CDR2 reads SVGAGI. Trimming pared 5 bases from V and 13 bases from J, leaving 17 bases between. CDR3 loop: CASSEWGQGCTF. The CDR3 DNA follows: TGTGCCAGCAGTGAATGGGGGCAGGGGTGCACCTTC.

This clone is deemed medium-sized. V usage is TRBV13 and J usage is TRBJ2-4, with D possibly matching TRBD1 (6 bases). CDR3 length equals 16 residues. The V end was cut by 3 bases, the J end by 1 base, with 13 bases between. Germline-derived CDR1 and CDR2 are PRHDT and FYEKMQ (reference sequence). The CDR3: CASSFEGTKAKNIQYF. The CDR3 DNA follows: TGTGCCAGCAGCTTTGAGGGGACAAAGGCCAAAAACATTCAGTACTTC.

V usage is TRBV6-8 and J usage is TRBJ2-1, with 7 positions matching TRBD2. The CDR3 loop spans 11 amino acids. Germline assignment: CDR1 MNHGY and CDR2 SAAAGT. The V and J ends lost 8 bases and 7 bases, in that order; junction bases with no gene match: 2. The CDR3 here is CASGRGNEQFF. In nucleotides, the CDR3 is TGTGCCAGCGGGCGGGGGAATGAGCAGTTCTTC.

This chain uses TRBV6-5 with TRBJ2-7, with 11 bases identical to TRBD1. Trimming removed 6 bases from V and 4 bases from J; junction bases left unmatched: 5. Germline values: CDR1 MNHEY, CDR2 SVGAGI. This CDR3 region has 14 residues. The CDR3 DNA sequence: TGTGCCAGCAGCGGACAGGGGGCGCGGTACGAGCAGTACTTC. It is translated as CASSGQGARYEQYF.

This clone has a handful of counts. This chain uses TRBV30 with TRBJ2-1; 9 bases fit TRBD2. The CDR3 has 16 amino acids. Trimming took 3 bases from V and 8 from J; bases not matched to a gene: 14. In germline, CDR1 is GTSNPN, CDR2 SVGIG (reference sequence). CDR3 coding DNA: TGTGCCTGGAGGATCCCAGGCGGGAGGGTAGGTTATGAGCAGTTCTTC. Translating it yields CAWRIPGGRVGYEQFF.

The chain has TRBV6-8 and TRBJ2-7; 7 bases are a match to TRBD2. The germline CDR1 and CDR2 sequences are MNHGY and SAAAGT. CDR3 size: 13 residues. V was clipped by 6 bases and J by 4 bases; unmatched bases: 6. The CDR3 loop reads CASRRAGPYEQYF. CDR3 sequence (DNA): TGTGCCAGCAGGAGAGCGGGACCTTACGAGCAGTACTTC.

This clone was counted a few times. V gene TRBV6-8 combines with J gene TRBJ2-5, with D tentatively TRBD2 (5 bases). The CDR3 sequence is 11 residues long. CDR1 is MNHGY, CDR2 SAAAGT, per germline. Trimming took off 6 bases at V and 5 bases at J, with 7 bases between the two ends. As DNA, the CDR3 is TGTGCCAGCAGCCGAGGGGAGACCCAGTACTTC. Protein product: CASSRGETQYF.

This clone was counted a few times. The chain carries TRBV15 and TRBJ2-3, with D tentatively TRBD2 (6 bases). The CDR3 extends over 19 amino acids. V shed 1 base and J shed 2 bases, with 22 bases lying between them. Germline V gives CDR1 LNHNV, CDR2 YYDKDF (reference sequence). This chain's CDR3 is CATSRGQVRAGRFTDTQYF. The CDR3 DNA sequence: TGTGCCACCAGCAGAGGGCAGGTCAGGGCAGGGAGGTTCACAGATACGCAGTATTTT.

The V gene is TRBV5-5, the J gene TRBJ1-5; 8 bases match TRBD1. V lost 2 bases to trimming and J lost 5 bases; unmatched junction nucleotides: 6. Germline V CDR1 and CDR2: SGHKS, YYEKEE (reference sequence). The CDR3 length is 15 residues. The CDR3 nucleotides are TGTGCCAGCAGCTTTGCGGACAGGGAGGATCAGCCCCAGCATTTT. It codes for CASSFADREDQPQHF.

A few counts support this clone. The rearrangement links TRBV4-2 to TRBJ2-4; weak D call: TRBD2 (6 bases). The CDR3 contains 14 residues. Between the trimmed V and J ends, which lost 5 bases and 3 bases, there was a span of 11 bases. CDR1 is LGHNA, CDR2 YNFKEQ, per germline. The CDR3 sequence: CASSLSGVKNIQYF. The CDR3 coding sequence is TGTGCCAGCAGCTTGTCGGGGGTCAAAAACATTCAGTACTTC.

This clone was seen a handful of times. The chain is built from TRBV6-5 and TRBJ2-7; 7 positions agree with TRBD1. V shed 0 bases and J 1 base; nucleotides not matched to a gene: 3. The CDR3 sequence is 15 residues long. Germline loops: CDR1 MNHEY, CDR2 SVGAGI. CDR3 nucleotides: TGTGCCAGCAGTTACTCGACAGGGAGATCCTACGAGCAGTACTTC. It specifies CASSYSTGRSYEQYF.

The chain uses TRBV5-5 and TRBJ2-5; TRBD1 might be the D (5 bases). Per the germline V gene, CDR1 is SGHKS and CDR2 is YYEKEE (reference sequence). The CDR3 is 10 residues long. The V and J ends lost 8 bases and 4 bases respectively, with 6 bases between them. The CDR3 nucleotides read TGTGCCAGGGGGCGAGAGACCCAGTACTTC. This codes for CARGRETQYF.

This clone was counted a few times. J is TRBJ1-2 and V is TRBV6-6; D might be TRBD1 (5 bases). CDR1 MNHNY and CDR2 SVGAGI come from the germline V gene (reference sequence). Trimming pared 7 bases from V and 6 bases from J, leaving 9 bases between. The CDR3 is 11 amino acids. CDR3 region: CASTRGDGYTF. The CDR3, as DNA: TGTGCCAGCACACGGGGGGATGGCTACACCTTC.

The rearrangement uses TRBV6-1 and TRBJ1-2, with a possible D match to TRBD1 (6 bases). The CDR3 consists of 14 residues. The germline V gene encodes CDR1 MNHNS and CDR2 SASEGT. Trimming took 6 bases from V and 4 from J, leaving 15 bases between them. CDR3 loop: CASSETGFTYGYTF. For the CDR3, the DNA is TGTGCCAGCAGCGAAACAGGGTTCACCTATGGCTACACCTTC.

Comments on this clone: Since a much larger clone is just one base distant, this may be a read error. The chain joins TRBV5-1 to TRBJ1-1; TRBD1 is a possible D gene (5 bases). In germline, CDR1 is SGHRS, CDR2 YFSETQ. The CDR3 has 13 amino acids. In DNA form, the CDR3 reads TGCGCCAGCAGAGCGGGGCCGAACGCTGAAGCTTTCTTT. This sequence encodes CASRAGPNAEAFF.

The V and J genes are TRBV5-8 and TRBJ2-4; possibly TRBD2 for D (5 bases). In germline, CDR1 is SGHTS, CDR2 YDEGEE. This CDR3 is 17 amino acids long. V was shortened by 4 bases and J by 0 bases, with 17 bases between the two germline ends. The CDR3 spells CASSSADYPLAKNIQYF. The CDR3 coding sequence is TGTGCCAGCAGCAGTGCAGACTACCCTTTAGCCAAAAACATTCAGTACTTC.

This clone rates as medium-sized. The CDR3 bases are TGTGCCACCCAACGGACAGGGGGCTACGAGCAGTACTTC. It codes for CATQRTGGYEQYF. The gene calls are TRBV27 and TRBJ2-7; 10 nucleotides match TRBD1. The V segment lost 10 bases and the J segment 3 bases; nucleotides outside the gene matches: 6. This CDR3 is 13 amino acids long. CDR1 and CDR2 (germline): MNHEY, SMNVEV (reference sequence).